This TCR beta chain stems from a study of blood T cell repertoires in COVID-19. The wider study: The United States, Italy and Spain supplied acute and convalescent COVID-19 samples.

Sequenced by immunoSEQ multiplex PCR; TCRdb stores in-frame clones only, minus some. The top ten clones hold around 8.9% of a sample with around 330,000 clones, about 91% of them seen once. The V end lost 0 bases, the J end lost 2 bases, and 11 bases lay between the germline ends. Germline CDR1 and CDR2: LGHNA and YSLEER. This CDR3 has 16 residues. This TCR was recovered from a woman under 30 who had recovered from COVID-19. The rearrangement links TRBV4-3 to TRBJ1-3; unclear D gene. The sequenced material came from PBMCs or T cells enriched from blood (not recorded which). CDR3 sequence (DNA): TGCGCCAGCAGCCAAGATCTACTCTCAACTGGAAACACCATATATTTT. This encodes CASSQDLLSTGNTIYF.